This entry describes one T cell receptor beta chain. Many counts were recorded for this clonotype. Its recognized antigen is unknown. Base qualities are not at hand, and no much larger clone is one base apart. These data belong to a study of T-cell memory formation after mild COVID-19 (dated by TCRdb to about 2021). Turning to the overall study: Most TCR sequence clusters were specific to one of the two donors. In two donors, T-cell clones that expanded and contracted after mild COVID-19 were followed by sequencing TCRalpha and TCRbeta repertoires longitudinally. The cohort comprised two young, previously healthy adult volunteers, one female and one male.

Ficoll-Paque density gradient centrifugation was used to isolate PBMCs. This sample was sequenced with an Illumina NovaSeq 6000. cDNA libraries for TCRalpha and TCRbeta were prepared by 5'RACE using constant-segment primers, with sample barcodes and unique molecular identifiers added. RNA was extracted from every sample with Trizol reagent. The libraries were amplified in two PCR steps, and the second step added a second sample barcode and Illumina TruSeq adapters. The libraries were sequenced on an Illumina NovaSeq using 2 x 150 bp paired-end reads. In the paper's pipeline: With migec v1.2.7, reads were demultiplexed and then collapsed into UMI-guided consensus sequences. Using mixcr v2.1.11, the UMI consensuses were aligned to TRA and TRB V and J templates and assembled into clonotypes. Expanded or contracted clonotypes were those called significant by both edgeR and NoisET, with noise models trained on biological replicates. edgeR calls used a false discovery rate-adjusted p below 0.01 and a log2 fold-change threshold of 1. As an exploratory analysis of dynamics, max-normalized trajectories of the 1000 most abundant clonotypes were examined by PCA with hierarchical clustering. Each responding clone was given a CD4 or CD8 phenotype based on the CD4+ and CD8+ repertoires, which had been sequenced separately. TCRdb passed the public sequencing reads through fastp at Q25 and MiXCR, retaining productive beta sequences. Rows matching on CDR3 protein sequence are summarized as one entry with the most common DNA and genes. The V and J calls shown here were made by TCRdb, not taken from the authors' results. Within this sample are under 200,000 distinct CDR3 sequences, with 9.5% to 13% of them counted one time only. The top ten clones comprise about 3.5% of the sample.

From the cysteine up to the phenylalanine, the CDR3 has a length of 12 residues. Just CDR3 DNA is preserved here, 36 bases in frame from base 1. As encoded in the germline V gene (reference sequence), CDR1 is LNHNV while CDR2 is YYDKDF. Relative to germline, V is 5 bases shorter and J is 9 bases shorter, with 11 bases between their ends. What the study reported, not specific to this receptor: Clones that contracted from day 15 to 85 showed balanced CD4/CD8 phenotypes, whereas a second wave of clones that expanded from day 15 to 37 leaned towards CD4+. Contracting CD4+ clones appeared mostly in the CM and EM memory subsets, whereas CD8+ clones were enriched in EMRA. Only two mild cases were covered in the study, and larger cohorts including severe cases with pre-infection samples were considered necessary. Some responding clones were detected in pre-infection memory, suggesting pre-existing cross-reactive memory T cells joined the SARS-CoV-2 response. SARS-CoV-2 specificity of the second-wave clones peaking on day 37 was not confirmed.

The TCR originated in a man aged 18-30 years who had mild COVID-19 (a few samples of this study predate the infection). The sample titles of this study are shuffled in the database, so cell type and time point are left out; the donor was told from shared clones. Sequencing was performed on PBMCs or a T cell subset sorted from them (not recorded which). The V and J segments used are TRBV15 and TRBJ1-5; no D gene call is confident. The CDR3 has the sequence CATSVRSLPQHF. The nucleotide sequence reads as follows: TGTGCCACCAGCGTCAGGTCCTTGCCCCAGCATTTT.